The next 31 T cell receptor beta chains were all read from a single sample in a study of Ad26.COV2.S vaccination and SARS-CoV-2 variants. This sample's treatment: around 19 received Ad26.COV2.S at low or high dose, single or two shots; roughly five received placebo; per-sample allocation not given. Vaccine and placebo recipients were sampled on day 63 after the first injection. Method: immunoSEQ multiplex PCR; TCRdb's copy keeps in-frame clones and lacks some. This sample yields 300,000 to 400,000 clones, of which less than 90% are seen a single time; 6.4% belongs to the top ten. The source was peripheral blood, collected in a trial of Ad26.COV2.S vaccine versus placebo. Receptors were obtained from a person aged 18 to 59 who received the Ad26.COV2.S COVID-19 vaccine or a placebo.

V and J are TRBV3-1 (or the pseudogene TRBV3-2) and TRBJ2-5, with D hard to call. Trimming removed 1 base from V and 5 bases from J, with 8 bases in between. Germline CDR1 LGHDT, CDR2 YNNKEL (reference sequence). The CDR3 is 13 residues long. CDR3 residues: CASSQGLSETQYF. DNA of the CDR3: TGTGCCAGCAGCCAAGGGTTGAGTGAGACCCAGTACTTC.

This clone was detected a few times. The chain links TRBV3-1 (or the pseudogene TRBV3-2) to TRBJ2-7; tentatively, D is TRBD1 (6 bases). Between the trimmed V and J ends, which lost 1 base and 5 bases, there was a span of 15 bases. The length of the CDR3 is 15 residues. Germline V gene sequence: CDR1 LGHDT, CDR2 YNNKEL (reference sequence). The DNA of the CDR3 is TGTGCCAGCAGCCAAGGACCACAGGGTTGGGACGAGCAGTACTTC. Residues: CASSQGPQGWDEQYF.

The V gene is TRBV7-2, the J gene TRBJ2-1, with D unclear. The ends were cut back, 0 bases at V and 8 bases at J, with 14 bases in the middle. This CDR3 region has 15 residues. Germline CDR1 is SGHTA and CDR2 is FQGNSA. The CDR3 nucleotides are TGTGCCAGCAGCTTAGCAGGCACCGGGTTTGATGAGCAGTTCTTC. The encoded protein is CASSLAGTGFDEQFF.

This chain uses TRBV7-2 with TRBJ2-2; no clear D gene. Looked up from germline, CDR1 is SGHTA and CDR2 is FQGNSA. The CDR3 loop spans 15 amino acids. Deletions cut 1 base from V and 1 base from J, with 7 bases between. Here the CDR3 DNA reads TGTGCCAGCAGCTTAGGTCCAGGGAACACCGGGGAGCTGTTTTTT. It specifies CASSLGPGNTGELFF.

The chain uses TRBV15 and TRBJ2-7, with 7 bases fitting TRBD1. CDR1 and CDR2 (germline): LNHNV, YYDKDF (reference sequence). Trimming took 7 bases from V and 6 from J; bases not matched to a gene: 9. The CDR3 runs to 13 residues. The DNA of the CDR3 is TGTGCCACCAACCCGACAGGGATCGGCGAGCAGTACTTC. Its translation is CATNPTGIGEQYF.

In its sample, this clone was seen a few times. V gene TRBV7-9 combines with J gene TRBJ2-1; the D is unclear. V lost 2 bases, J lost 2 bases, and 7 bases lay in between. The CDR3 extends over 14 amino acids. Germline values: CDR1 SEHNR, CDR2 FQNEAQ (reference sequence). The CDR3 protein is CASSLSSPYNEQFF. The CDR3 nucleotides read TGTGCCAGCAGCTTAAGTAGCCCCTACAATGAGCAGTTCTTC.

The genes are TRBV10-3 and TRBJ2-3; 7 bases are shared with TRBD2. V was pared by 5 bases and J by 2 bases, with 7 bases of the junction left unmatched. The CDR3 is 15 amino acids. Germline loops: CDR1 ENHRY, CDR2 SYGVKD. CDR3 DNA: TGTGCCATCAGTCCCCGGGGGGTTCCCACAGATACGCAGTATTTT. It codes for CAISPRGVPTDTQYF.

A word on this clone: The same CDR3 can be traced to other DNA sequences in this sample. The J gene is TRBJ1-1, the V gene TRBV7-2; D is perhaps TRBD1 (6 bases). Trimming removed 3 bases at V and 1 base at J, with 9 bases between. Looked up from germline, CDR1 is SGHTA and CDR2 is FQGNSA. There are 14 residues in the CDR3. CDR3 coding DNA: TGTGCCAGCAGCTTTCGGACAGCGAACACTGAAGCTTTCTTT. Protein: CASSFRTANTEAFF.

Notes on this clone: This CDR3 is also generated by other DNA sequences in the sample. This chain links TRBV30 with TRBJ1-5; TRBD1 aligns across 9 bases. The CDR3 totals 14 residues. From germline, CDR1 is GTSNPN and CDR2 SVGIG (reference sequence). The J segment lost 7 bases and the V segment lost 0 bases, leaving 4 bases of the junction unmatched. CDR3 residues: CAWSVGQGNQPQHF. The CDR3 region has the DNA TGTGCCTGGAGTGTAGGACAGGGGAACCAGCCCCAGCATTTT.

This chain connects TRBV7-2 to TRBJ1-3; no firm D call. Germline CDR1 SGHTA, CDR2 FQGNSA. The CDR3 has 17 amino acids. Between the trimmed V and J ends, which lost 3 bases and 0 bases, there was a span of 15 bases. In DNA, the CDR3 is TGTGCCAGCAGCTTTCGGACTGCCGGCCTCTCTGGAAACACCATATATTTT. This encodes CASSFRTAGLSGNTIYF.

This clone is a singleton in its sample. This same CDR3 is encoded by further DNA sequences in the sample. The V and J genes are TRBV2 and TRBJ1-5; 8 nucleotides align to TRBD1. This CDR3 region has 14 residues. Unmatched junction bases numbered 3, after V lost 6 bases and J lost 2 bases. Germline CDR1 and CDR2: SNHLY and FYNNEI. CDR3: CASSGTGGNQPQHF. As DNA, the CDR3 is TGTGCCAGCAGCGGGACAGGCGGCAATCAGCCCCAGCATTTT.

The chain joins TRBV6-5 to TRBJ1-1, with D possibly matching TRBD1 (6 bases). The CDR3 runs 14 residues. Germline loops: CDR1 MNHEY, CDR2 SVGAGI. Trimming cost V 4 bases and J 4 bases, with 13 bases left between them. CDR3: CASSWGQVGTEAFF. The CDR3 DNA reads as TGTGCCAGCAGTTGGGGGCAGGTGGGCACTGAAGCTTTCTTT.

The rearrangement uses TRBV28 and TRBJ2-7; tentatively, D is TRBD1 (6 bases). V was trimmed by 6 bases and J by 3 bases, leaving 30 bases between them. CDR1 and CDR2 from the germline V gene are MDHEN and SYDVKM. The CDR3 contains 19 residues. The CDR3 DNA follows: TGTGCCAGCAGCACCCTTCCGGGTGGGGGCAGATTGGGGAACTACGAGCAGTACTTC. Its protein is CASSTLPGGGRLGNYEQYF.

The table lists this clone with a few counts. The CDR3: CASSADSSGNTIYF. The CDR3 nucleotides are TGTGCCAGCAGCGCAGACAGTTCTGGAAACACCATATATTTT. The V call is TRBV9, the J call TRBJ1-3, with TRBD1 as a possible D gene (5 bases). The germline gives CDR1 SGDLS, CDR2 YYNGEE. The V and J ends lost 3 bases and 1 base respectively, with 8 bases between them. This CDR3 comprises 14 residues.

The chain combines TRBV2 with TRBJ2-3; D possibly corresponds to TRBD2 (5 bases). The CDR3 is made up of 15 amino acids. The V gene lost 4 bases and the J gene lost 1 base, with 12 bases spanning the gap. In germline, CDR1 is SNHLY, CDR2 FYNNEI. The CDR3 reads CASSVFGVGTDTQYF. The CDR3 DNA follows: TGTGCCAGCAGTGTGTTCGGGGTGGGCACAGATACGCAGTATTTT.

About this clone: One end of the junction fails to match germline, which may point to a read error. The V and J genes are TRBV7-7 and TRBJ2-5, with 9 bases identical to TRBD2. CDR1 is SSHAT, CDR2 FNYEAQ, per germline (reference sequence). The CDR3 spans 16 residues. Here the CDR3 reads CASSLADSGGQETQYF. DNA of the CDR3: TGTGCTAGCAGCTTAGCGGATAGCGGGGGACAAGAGACCCAGTACTTC.

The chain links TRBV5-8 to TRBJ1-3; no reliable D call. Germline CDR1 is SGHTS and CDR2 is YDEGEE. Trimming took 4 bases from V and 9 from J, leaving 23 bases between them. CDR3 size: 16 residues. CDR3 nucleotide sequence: TGTGCCAGCAGCCGACCCCCCCCCGCCGCGTACGGCACCATATATTTT. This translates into CASSRPPPAAYGTIYF.

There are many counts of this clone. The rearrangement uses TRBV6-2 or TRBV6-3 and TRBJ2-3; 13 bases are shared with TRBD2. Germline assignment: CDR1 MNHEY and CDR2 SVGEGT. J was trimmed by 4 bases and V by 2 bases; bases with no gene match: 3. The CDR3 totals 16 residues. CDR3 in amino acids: CASSYTLAGGADTQYF. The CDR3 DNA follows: TGTGCCAGCAGTTACACACTAGCGGGGGGGGCAGATACGCAGTATTTT.

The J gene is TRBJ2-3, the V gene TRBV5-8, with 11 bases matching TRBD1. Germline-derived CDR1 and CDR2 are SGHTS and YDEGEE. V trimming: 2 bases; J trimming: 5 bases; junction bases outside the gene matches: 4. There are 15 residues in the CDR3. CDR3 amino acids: CASSLGQGAGDTQYF. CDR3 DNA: TGTGCCAGCAGCTTAGGACAGGGGGCCGGAGATACGCAGTATTTT.

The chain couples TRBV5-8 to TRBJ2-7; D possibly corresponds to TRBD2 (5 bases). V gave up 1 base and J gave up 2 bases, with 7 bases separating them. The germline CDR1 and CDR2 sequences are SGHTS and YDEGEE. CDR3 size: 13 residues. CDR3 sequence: CASSLRGPYEQYF. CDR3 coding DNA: TGTGCCAGCAGCTTGAGAGGGCCCTACGAGCAGTACTTC.

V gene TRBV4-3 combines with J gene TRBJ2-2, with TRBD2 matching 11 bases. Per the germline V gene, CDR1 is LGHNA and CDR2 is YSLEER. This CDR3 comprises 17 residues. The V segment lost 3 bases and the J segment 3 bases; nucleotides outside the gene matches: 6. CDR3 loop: CASSQISGGAYTGELFF. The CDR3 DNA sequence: TGCGCCAGCAGCCAGATTAGCGGGGGGGCCTACACCGGGGAGCTGTTTTTT.

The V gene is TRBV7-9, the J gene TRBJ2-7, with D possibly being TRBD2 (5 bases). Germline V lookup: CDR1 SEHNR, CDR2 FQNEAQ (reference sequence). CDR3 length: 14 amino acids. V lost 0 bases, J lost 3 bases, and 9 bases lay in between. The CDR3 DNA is TGTGCCAGCAGCTTAGCAGATGGAGGCTACGAGCAGTACTTC. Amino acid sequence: CASSLADGGYEQYF.

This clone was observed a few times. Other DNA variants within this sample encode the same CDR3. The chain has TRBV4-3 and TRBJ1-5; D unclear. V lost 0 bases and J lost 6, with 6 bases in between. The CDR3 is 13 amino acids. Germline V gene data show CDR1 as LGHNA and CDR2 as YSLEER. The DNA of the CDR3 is TGCGCCAGCAGCCAAGATCGGGGTCAGCCCCAGCATTTT. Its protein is CASSQDRGQPQHF.

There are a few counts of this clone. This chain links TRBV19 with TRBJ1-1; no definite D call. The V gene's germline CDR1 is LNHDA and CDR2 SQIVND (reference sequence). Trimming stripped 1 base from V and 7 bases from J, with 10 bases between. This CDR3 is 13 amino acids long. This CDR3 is CASSIGLVGEAFF. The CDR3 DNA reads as TGTGCCAGTAGTATAGGGCTGGTGGGTGAAGCTTTCTTT. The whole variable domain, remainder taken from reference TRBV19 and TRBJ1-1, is DGGITQSPKYLFRKEGQNVTLSCEQNLNHDAMYWYRQDPGQGLRLIYYSQIVNDFQKGDIAEGYSVSREKKESFPLTVTSAQKNPTAFYLCASSIGLVGEAFFGQGTRLTVV.

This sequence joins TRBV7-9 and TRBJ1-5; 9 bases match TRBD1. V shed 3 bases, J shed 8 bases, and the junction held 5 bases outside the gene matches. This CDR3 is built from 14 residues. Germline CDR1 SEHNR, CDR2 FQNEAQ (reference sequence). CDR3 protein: CASSLTGGFEPQHF. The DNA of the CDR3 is TGTGCCAGCAGCTTGACAGGGGGTTTTGAGCCCCAGCATTTT.

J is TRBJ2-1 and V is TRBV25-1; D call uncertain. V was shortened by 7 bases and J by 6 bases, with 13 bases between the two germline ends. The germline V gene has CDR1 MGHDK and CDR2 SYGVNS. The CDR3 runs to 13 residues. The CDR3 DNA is TGTGCCAGCAAAGGTAGAACCTCCAATGAGCAGTTCTTC. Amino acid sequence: CASKGRTSNEQFF.

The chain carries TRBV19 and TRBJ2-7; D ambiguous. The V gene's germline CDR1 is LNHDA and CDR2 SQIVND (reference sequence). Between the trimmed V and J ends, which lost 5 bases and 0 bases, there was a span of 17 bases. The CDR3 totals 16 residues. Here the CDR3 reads CASSPSWAESSYEQYF. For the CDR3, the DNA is TGTGCCAGTAGTCCTTCTTGGGCAGAAAGCTCCTACGAGCAGTACTTC.

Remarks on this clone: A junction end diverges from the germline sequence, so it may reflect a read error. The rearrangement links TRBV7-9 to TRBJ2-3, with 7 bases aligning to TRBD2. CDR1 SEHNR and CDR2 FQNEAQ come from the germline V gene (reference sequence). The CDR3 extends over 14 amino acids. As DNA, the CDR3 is TGTGCCAGCAGCTCCACGTCGGGAGGCTCCTCCTCCGCGTTT. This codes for CASSSTSGGSSSAF.

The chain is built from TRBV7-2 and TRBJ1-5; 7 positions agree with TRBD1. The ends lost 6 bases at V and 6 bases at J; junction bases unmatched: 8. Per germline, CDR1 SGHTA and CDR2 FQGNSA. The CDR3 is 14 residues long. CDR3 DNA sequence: TGTGCCAGCAGGTCGACAGGGTCTGTTCAGCCCCAGCATTTT. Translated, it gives CASRSTGSVQPQHF.

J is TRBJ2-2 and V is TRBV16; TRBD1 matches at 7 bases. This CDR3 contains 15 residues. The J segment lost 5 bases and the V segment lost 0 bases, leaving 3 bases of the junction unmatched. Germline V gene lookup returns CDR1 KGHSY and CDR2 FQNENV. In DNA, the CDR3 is TGTGCCAGCAGCCAATCGACAGGGACAACCGGGGAGCTGTTTTTT. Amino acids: CASSQSTGTTGELFF.

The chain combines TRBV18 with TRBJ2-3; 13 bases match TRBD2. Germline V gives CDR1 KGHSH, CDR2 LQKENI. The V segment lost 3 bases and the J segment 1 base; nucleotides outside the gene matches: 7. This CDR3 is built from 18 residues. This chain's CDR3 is CASSPGLAGASRTDTQYF. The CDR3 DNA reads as TGTGCCAGCTCACCCGGACTAGCGGGAGCATCCCGCACAGATACGCAGTATTTT.